The 3 T cell receptor beta chains presented below share a single source sample, sequenced in a study of blood T cells in healthy people across ages. A second PCR of 7 to 11 cycles used a sample-barcoded 5' primer and a J-beta primer mix. TCRdb ran MiXCR on the 5' RACE reads and lists one entry per CDR3 protein. The sample contains about 650,000 distinct CDR3 sequences, less than 40% of which appear only once. Sequenced sample: blood. The receptors were gathered from an elderly woman in good health.

The CDR3 protein is CASSLRSETNYGYTF. The CDR3 bases are TGTGCCAGCAGTTTACGCAGTGAAACTAACTATGGCTACACCTTC. This sequence joins TRBV12-3 or TRBV12-4 and TRBJ1-2; no reliable D call. This CDR3 is 15 amino acids long. The V end lost 2 bases, the J end lost 0 bases, and 10 bases lay between the germline ends.

On this clonotype: A much bigger clone sits one base away, suggesting this may be a read error. The V gene is TRBV10-3, the J gene TRBJ2-3; D not resolved. V lost 3 bases and J 6 bases, leaving 7 bases between the germline ends. The CDR3 has 12 amino acids. Germline CDR1 and CDR2: ENHRY and SYGVKD. DNA for the CDR3: TGTGCCATCAGTGATCAGAGTGATACGCAGTATTTT. It encodes CAISDQSDTQYF.

This clonotype was seen a few times. This chain connects TRBV7-9 to TRBJ1-1; tentative D call: TRBD1 (6 bases). Trimming removed 2 bases at V and 6 bases at J, with 28 bases between. The CDR3 is made up of 19 amino acids. In germline, CDR1 is SEHNR, CDR2 FQNEAQ (reference sequence). In DNA, the CDR3 is TGTGCCAGCAGCTTATGGTTCGGGACAAGAGGGATGAGTGGGTCTGAAGCTTTCTTT. Its protein product is CASSLWFGTRGMSGSEAFF.